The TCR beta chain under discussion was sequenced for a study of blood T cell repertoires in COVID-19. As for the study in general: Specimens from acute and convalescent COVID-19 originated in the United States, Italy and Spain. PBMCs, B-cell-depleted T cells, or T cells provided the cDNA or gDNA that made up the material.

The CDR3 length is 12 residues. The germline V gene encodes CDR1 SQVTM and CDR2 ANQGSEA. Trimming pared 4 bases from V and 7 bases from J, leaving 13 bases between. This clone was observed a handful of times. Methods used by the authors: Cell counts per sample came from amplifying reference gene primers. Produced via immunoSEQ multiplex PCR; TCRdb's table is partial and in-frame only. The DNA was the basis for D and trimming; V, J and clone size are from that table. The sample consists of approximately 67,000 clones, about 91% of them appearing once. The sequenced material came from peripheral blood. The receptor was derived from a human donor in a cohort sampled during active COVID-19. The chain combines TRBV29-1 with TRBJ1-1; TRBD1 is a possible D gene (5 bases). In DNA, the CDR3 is TGCAGCGTTGGCATCAGGGCCGGTGAAGCTTTCTTT. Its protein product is CSVGIRAGEAFF. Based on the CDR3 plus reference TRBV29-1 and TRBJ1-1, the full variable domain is SAVISQKPSRDICQRGTSLTIQCQVDSQVTMMFWYRQQPGQSLTLIATANQGSEATYESGFVIDKFPISRPNLTFSTLTVSNMSPEDSSIYLCSVGIRAGEAFFGQGTRLTVV.